The 12 T cell receptor beta chains below come from one sample, sequenced in a study of blood T cell repertoires in COVID-19. Here immunoSEQ multiplex PCR was the method, and the copy in TCRdb shows in-frame clones only, minus some. Of fewer than 500,000 clones in the sample, 85% to 90% are singletons; the top ten hold approximately 1%. Source material: PBMCs or T cells enriched from blood (not recorded which). Every receptor here comes from a woman in her twenties or thirties with acute COVID-19.

V usage is TRBV18 and J usage is TRBJ1-2, with D unresolved. Per the germline V gene, CDR1 is KGHSH and CDR2 is LQKENI. This CDR3 contains 14 residues. V was shortened by 2 bases and J by 4 bases, with 11 bases between the two germline ends. Here the CDR3 DNA reads TGTGCCAGCTCACCAAACAGTAATATCTATGGCTACACCTTC. Its protein is CASSPNSNIYGYTF.

The genes are TRBV9 and TRBJ1-2; 7 bases map to TRBD1. Per germline, CDR1 SGDLS and CDR2 YYNGEE. CDR3 size: 13 residues. V lost 0 bases, J lost 8 bases, and 4 bases stayed unmatched. The CDR3 here is CASSVETGRGYTF. The CDR3 coding sequence is TGTGCCAGCAGCGTAGAGACAGGGCGCGGCTACACCTTC.

The chain has TRBV19 and TRBJ2-7; TRBD2 agrees at 7 bases. J was trimmed by 3 bases and V by 4 bases; bases with no gene match: 6. Germline V gene data show CDR1 as LNHDA and CDR2 as SQIVND (reference sequence). CDR3 length: 14 residues. CDR3 coding DNA: TGTGCCAGTAGTAGCGGGGGTCTCTTCTACGAGCAGTACTTC. This sequence encodes CASSSGGLFYEQYF.

This clone was detected only once. V usage is TRBV24-1 and J usage is TRBJ2-1, with a tentative D call TRBD1 (6 bases). CDR3 length: 16 residues. Germline-derived CDR1 and CDR2 are KGHDR and SFDVKD. Trimming pared 0 bases from V and 4 bases from J, leaving 12 bases between. The CDR3 DNA reads TGTGCCACCAGTGATTTGTCCCCCACAGGGTACAATGAGCAGTTCTTC. The encoded protein is CATSDLSPTGYNEQFF.

CDR3 coding DNA: TGTGCCACCAGAGGGGACAGATCGGACTATGGCTACACCTTC. Translation gives CATRGDRSDYGYTF. The chain couples TRBV24-1 to TRBJ1-2, with TRBD1 matching 7 bases. Germline CDR1 is KGHDR and CDR2 is SFDVKD. J lost 3 bases, V lost 7 bases, and 7 bases had no gene match. CDR3 length equals 14 residues.

This clone was counted a few times. The V call is TRBV9, the J call TRBJ2-7; 7 bases line up with TRBD2. There are 15 residues in the CDR3. J gave up 3 bases and V 0 bases, and 6 bases lay outside the gene matches. In germline, CDR1 is SGDLS, CDR2 YYNGEE. DNA of the CDR3: TGTGCCAGCAGCGTAGCCGGGGGGAAGGGCTACGAGCAGTACTTC. This gives the protein CASSVAGGKGYEQYF.

This clone was counted between two and nine times. This chain links TRBV9 with TRBJ1-1; TRBD1 matches 7 bases. CDR3 size: 17 residues. With V trimmed by 0 bases and J by 3 bases, 11 bases remained unmatched. The germline V gene encodes CDR1 SGDLS and CDR2 YYNGEE. In DNA, the CDR3 is TGTGCCAGCAGCGTAGATCCGGCAGGGGGGACAGACACTGAAGCTTTCTTT. This gives the protein CASSVDPAGGTDTEAFF.

In its sample, this clone was seen once. V is TRBV3-1 (or the pseudogene TRBV3-2) and J is TRBJ1-6; D is possibly TRBD1 (5 bases). V gave up 4 bases and J gave up 0 bases, with 10 bases separating them. The CDR3 is 16 amino acids. The germline CDR1 and CDR2 sequences are LGHDT and YNNKEL (reference sequence). CDR3 residues: CASSRYQGSYNSPLHF. For the CDR3, the DNA is TGTGCCAGCAGCCGATACCAGGGCTCCTATAATTCACCCCTCCACTTT.

The chain links TRBV6-5 to TRBJ2-5, with TRBD1 identical over 7 bases. Unmatched junction bases numbered 9, after V lost 6 bases and J lost 5 bases. The V gene's germline CDR1 is MNHEY and CDR2 SVGAGI. The CDR3 loop spans 14 amino acids. DNA of the CDR3: TGTGCCAGCAGGCCAACACAGGGGAAGGAGACCCAGTACTTC. Its protein product is CASRPTQGKETQYF.

This rearrangement joins TRBV10-3 to TRBJ1-5; D uncertain. V was clipped by 3 bases and J by 3 bases, with 9 bases between them. Germline loops: CDR1 ENHRY, CDR2 SYGVKD. CDR3 length equals 14 residues. Written as DNA, the CDR3 is TGTGCCATCAGTGAAACCGGGTCCAATCAGCCCCAGCATTTT. Protein sequence: CAISETGSNQPQHF.

The chain links TRBV11-2 to TRBJ1-5, with a possible D match to TRBD1 (5 bases). The CDR3 covers 18 residues. CDR1 SGHAT and CDR2 FQNNGV come from the germline V gene. The V end lost 4 bases, the J end lost 1 base, and 20 bases lay between the germline ends. The CDR3 loop reads CASSSGPQGGRSNQPQHF. Written as DNA, the CDR3 is TGTGCCAGCAGCTCAGGGCCCCAGGGAGGTAGGAGCAATCAGCCCCAGCATTTT. The full variable domain, in which reference TRBV11-2 and TRBJ1-5 provide the parts outside the CDR3, is EAGVAQSPRYKIIEKRQSVAFWCNPISGHATLYWYQQILGQGPKLLIQFQNNGVVDDSQLPKDRFSAERLKGVDSTLKIQPAKLEDSAVYLCASSSGPQGGRSNQPQHFGDGTRLSIL.

A few counts support this clone. V and J are TRBV20-1 and TRBJ1-2, with TRBD1 matching 7 bases. The CDR3 sequence is 15 residues long. Germline CDR1 reads DFQATT; CDR2 reads SNEGSKA (reference sequence). With V trimmed by 3 bases and J by 4 bases, 11 bases remained unmatched. In nucleotides, the CDR3 is TGCAGTGCTAGTATCGACAGGGCGTCGAGCTATGGCTACACCTTC. Its translation: CSASIDRASSYGYTF.